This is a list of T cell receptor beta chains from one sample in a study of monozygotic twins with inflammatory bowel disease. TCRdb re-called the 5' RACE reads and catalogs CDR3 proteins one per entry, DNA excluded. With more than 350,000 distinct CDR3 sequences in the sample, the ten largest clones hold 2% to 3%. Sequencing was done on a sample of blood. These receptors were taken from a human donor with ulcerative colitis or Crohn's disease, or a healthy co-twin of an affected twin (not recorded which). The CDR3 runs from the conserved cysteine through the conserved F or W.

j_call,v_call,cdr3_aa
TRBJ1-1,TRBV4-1,CASRLRGQGWDTEDFF
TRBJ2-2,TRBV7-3,CASSLTGGRGSTGELFF
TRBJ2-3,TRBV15,CATSRVTGGVGDTQYF
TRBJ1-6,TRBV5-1,CASSLEGNSSPLHF
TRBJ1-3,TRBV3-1,CASSQDIGVGNTIYF
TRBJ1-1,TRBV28,CASSLRMPGQGESAFF
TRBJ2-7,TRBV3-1,CASSQSLRDSGEQYF
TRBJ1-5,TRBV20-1,CSAKTGPPVDRQHF
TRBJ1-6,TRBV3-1,CASSPWDVKNSPLHF
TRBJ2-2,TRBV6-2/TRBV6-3,CASTPSGVSGTGELFF
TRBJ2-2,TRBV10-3,CASGGPLSNTGELFF
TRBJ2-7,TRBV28,CATQGQGRYEQYF
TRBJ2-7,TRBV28,CASSFLAETYEQYF
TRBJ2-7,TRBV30,CAWMDRDRLDNEQYF
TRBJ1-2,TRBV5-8,CASSLAASVVGYTF
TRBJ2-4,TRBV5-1,CASSLRGENIQYF
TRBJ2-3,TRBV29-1,CSVRTATDTQYF
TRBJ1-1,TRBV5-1,CASSLDPGLNTEAFF
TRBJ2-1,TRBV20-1,CSAREGLAGEIRFYEQFF
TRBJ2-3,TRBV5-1,CASTRTSGTDTQYF
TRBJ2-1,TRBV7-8,CASSLEGLYNEQFF
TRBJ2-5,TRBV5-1,CASSQVYQETQYF
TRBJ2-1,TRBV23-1,CASSHLTSGSRCGEFF